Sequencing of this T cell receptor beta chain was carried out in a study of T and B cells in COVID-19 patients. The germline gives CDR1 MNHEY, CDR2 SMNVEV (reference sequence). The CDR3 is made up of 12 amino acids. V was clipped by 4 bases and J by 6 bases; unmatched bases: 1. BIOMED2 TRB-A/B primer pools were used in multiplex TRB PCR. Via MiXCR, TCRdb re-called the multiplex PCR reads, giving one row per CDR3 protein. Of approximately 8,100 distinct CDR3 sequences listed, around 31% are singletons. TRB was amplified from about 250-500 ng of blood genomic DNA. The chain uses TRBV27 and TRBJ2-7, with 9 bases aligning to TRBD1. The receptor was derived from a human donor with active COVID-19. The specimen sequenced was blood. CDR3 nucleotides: TGTGCCAGCAGTTCGACAGGGGGCGAGCAGTACGTC. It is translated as CASSSTGGEQYV.